What follows are 2 T cell receptor beta chains derived from one specimen sequenced in a study of blood T cell repertoires in COVID-19 (dated by TCRdb to about 2020). Preparation of the library involved the immunoSEQ multiplex PCR assay. In TCRdb, the immuneACCESS table is reduced to in-frame sequences with V and J assigned. These tables do not hold every clone; where another copy was compared, an unresolved V gene accounts for under half, and the others remain unexplained. The sample table holds fewer than 45,000 clones, of which 87% were seen once. The ten most abundant clones make up about 9.5% of the sample. Sequencing was performed on peripheral blood. These receptors came from an elderly man with active COVID-19.

The chain links TRBV7-9 to TRBJ1-1; weak D call: TRBD1 (5 bases). CDR3 size: 18 residues. The ends were cut back, 4 bases at V and 7 bases at J, with 28 bases in the middle. Germline CDR1 is SEHNR and CDR2 is FQNEAQ (reference sequence). This CDR3 reads CASSSPPGGMVHAREAFF. CDR3 nucleotides: TGTGCCAGCAGCTCCCCCCCGGGGGGAATGGTACACGCGCGTGAAGCTTTCTTT.

In its sample, this clone was seen once. The chain carries TRBV18 and TRBJ2-7; 8 nucleotides match TRBD2. The CDR3 length is 14 residues. V shed 3 bases, J shed 1 base, and the junction held 2 bases outside the gene matches. Germline loops: CDR1 KGHSH, CDR2 LQKENI. The CDR3 here is CASSPGLASYEQYF. The CDR3, as DNA: TGTGCCAGCTCACCCGGACTAGCTTCCTACGAGCAGTACTTC. The whole variable domain, filled in from reference TRBV18 and TRBJ2-7, reads NAGVMQNPRHLVRRRGQEARLRCSPMKGHSHVYWYRQLPEEGLKFMVYLQKENIIDESGMPKERFSAEFPKEGPSILRIQQVVRGDSAAYFCASSPGLASYEQYFGPGTRLTVT.